A single sample gave rise to the 28 T cell receptor beta chains below, sequenced in a study of T cell responses to AZD1222 COVID-19 vaccine. Sequencing was performed with immunoSEQ multiplex PCR; in TCRdb, only in-frame clones are kept and a portion is missing. Among 170,000 or so clones, about 90% were seen once, and the ten largest hold less than 3%. The sequences come from peripheral blood, collected on day 0 of AZD1222 vaccination. Receptors were obtained from an adult in good health.

The J gene is TRBJ1-1, the V gene TRBV28; possible D gene TRBD1, 6 bases. Trimming left V 9 bases short and J 4 bases short, with 24 bases between. The CDR3 is made up of 16 amino acids. CDR1 is MDHEN, CDR2 SYDVKM, per germline. CDR3 amino acids: CASPRRGVRLITEAFF. The DNA of the CDR3 is TGTGCCAGTCCGAGGAGGGGGGTAAGACTTATCACTGAAGCTTTCTTT.

J is TRBJ1-2 and V is TRBV19; 10 bases are a match to TRBD1. CDR3 length equals 15 residues. J lost 3 bases, V lost 6 bases, and 7 bases had no gene match. Germline V gene lookup returns CDR1 LNHDA and CDR2 SQIVND (reference sequence). CDR3 DNA sequence: TGTGCCAGTAGGATTCCGGGACAGGGGTACTATGGCTACACCTTC. Its protein product is CASRIPGQGYYGYTF.

The rearrangement uses TRBV6-5 and TRBJ1-2; 7 bases are a match to TRBD1. This CDR3 contains 14 residues. Germline CDR1 reads MNHEY; CDR2 reads SVGAGI. The ends lost 6 bases at V and 2 bases at J; junction bases unmatched: 6. For the CDR3, the DNA is TGTGCCAGCAGCCTGACAGGGATCAACTATGGCTACACCTTC. This translates into CASSLTGINYGYTF.

This chain connects TRBV14 to TRBJ1-1; tentatively, D is TRBD1 (5 bases). This CDR3 is built from 17 residues. Deletions cut 1 base from V and 10 bases from J, with 25 bases between. Germline V gene lookup returns CDR1 SGHDN and CDR2 FVKESK. CDR3 sequence reads: CASSQGAGVRAESGAFF. CDR3 DNA sequence: TGTGCCAGCAGCCAAGGGGCGGGCGTCAGGGCGGAATCCGGAGCTTTCTTT.

The chain combines TRBV6-5 with TRBJ1-1; 7 bases are shared with TRBD1. The CDR3 covers 14 residues. Germline V gene data show CDR1 as MNHEY and CDR2 as SVGAGI. V lost 5 bases to trimming and J lost 2 bases; unmatched junction nucleotides: 5. The CDR3 DNA reads TGTGCCAGCAGTACCCACAGGGGAAACACTGAAGCTTTCTTT. Translated: CASSTHRGNTEAFF.

About this clone: It is likely a read error, because the conserved phenylalanine at the end of the CDR3 is missing. The limits of the CDR3 on the DNA are not certain, so only TCRdb's listed CDR3 is given. This chain joins TRBV28 and TRBJ2-7; TRBD1 reflects the table's D call only, with no check against the DNA. CDR1 is MDHEN and CDR2 is SYDVKM in the germline V gene. The CDR3 comprises 10 residues, both ends counted. The chain's CDR3 is CASSFRQDLC.

The chain carries TRBV6-5 and TRBJ2-2; possibly TRBD2 for D (5 bases). Germline V gives CDR1 MNHEY, CDR2 SVGAGI. Trimming pared 8 bases from V and 4 bases from J, leaving 14 bases between. The CDR3 totals 14 residues. In DNA form, the CDR3 reads TGTGCCAGCGAACGGGCGGGTGGCACCGGGGAGCTGTTTTTT. Translated: CASERAGGTGELFF.

The sample holds one count of this clone. The CDR3 DNA sequence: TGTGCCAGCAGCCAAGGTGTTGCGGGATCCTATGGCTACACCTTC. Amino acids: CASSQGVAGSYGYTF. The chain is built from TRBV3-1 (or the pseudogene TRBV3-2) and TRBJ1-2, with no clear D. CDR3 length: 15 amino acids. V lost 1 base and J lost 4, with 13 bases in between. Germline V gene lookup returns CDR1 LGHDT and CDR2 YNNKEL (reference sequence).

The chain has TRBV24-1 and TRBJ1-2; no definite D call. Germline loops: CDR1 KGHDR, CDR2 SFDVKD. The CDR3 length is 12 residues. Trimming left V 2 bases short and J 8 bases short, with 8 bases between. The CDR3 protein is CATSDSKEGYTF. The CDR3 DNA reads as TGTGCCACCAGTGATTCAAAGGAAGGCTACACCTTC.

The chain is built from TRBV5-1 and TRBJ1-2; no firm D call. The CDR3 covers 14 residues. Per the germline V gene, CDR1 is SGHRS and CDR2 is YFSETQ. Trimming shortened V by 4 bases and J by 0 bases, and 10 bases separated the two germline ends. The CDR3 here is CASSGTAANYGYTF. The DNA for the CDR3 is TGCGCCAGCAGCGGCACTGCGGCTAACTATGGCTACACCTTC. Looking up the rest from reference TRBV5-1 and TRBJ1-2 gives the full variable domain: KAGVTQTPRYLIKTRGQQVTLSCSPISGHRSVSWYQQTPGQGLQFLFEYFSETQRNKGNFPGRFSGRQFSNSRSEMNVSTLELGDSALYLCASSGTAANYGYTFGSGTRLTVV.

V gene TRBV28 combines with J gene TRBJ2-7; maybe TRBD1 (6 bases). V gave up 6 bases and J gave up 0 bases, with 12 bases separating them. The CDR3 runs to 14 residues. The germline V gene has CDR1 MDHEN and CDR2 SYDVKM. The CDR3 reads CASRDSGSSYEQYF. The DNA for the CDR3 is TGTGCCAGCAGGGACAGTGGGAGCTCCTACGAGCAGTACTTC. The full variable domain, in which reference TRBV28 and TRBJ2-7 provide the parts outside the CDR3, is DVKVTQSSRYLVKRTGEKVFLECVQDMDHENMFWYRQDPGLGLRLIYFSYDVKMKEKGDIPEGYSVSREKKERFSLILESASTNQTSMYLCASRDSGSSYEQYFGPGTRLTVT.

This chain joins TRBV2 and TRBJ2-7, with 9 bases fitting TRBD2. Germline values: CDR1 SNHLY, CDR2 FYNNEI. The CDR3 sequence is 14 residues long. Losses at the gene ends were 10 bases for V and 5 bases for J; bases not matched to a gene: 12. CDR3 sequence reads: CANGLARRDDEQYF. For the CDR3, the DNA is TGTGCCAACGGACTAGCGCGAAGGGACGACGAGCAGTACTTC.

The J gene is TRBJ1-5, the V gene TRBV7-9; no reliable D call. Between the trimmed V and J ends, which lost 3 bases and 2 bases, there was a span of 5 bases. Germline V gene lookup returns CDR1 SEHNR and CDR2 FQNEAQ (reference sequence). The CDR3 runs 13 residues. CDR3 loop: CASSFGGNQPQHF. CDR3 sequence (DNA): TGTGCCAGCAGCTTTGGGGGCAATCAGCCCCAGCATTTT. Filled out from reference TRBV7-9 and TRBJ1-5, the complete variable domain reads DTGVSQNPRHKITKRGQNVTFRCDPISEHNRLYWYRQTLGQGPEFLTYFQNEAQLEKSRLLSDRFSAERPKGSFSTLEIQRTEQGDSAMYLCASSFGGNQPQHFGDGTRLSIL.

This chain connects TRBV9 to TRBJ2-3; 8 bases match TRBD1. After removal of 3 bases from V and 3 bases from J, the junction contained 12 bases not matched to a gene. The CDR3 consists of 17 residues. The germline gives CDR1 SGDLS, CDR2 YYNGEE. The DNA of the CDR3 is TGTGCCAGCAGCGGCTCAGGGGGCGCTACCCCGACAGATACGCAGTATTTT. Translated, it gives CASSGSGGATPTDTQYF. The full variable domain, rest sourced from reference TRBV9 and TRBJ2-3, is DSGVTQTPKHLITATGQRVTLRCSPRSGDLSVYWYQQSLDQGLQFLIQYYNGEERAKGNILERFSAQQFPDLHSELNLSSLELGDSALYFCASSGSGGATPTDTQYFGPGTRLTVL.

V gene TRBV28 combines with J gene TRBJ1-2; tentative D call: TRBD1 (5 bases). The CDR3 extends over 15 amino acids. V shed 6 bases and J shed 6 bases, with 20 bases lying between them. Germline CDR1 is MDHEN and CDR2 is SYDVKM. CDR3 loop: CASSPFGAGMHGYTF. Here the CDR3 DNA reads TGTGCCAGCAGCCCCTTCGGGGCAGGGATGCATGGCTACACCTTC.

The rearrangement joins TRBV18 to TRBJ2-4; 8 bases map to TRBD2. Germline V gene data show CDR1 as KGHSH and CDR2 as LQKENI. The CDR3 has 16 residues. J gave up 2 bases and V 3 bases, and 6 bases lay outside the gene matches. The CDR3 reads CASSPSSGVPKNIQYF. CDR3 coding DNA: TGTGCCAGCTCACCGAGTAGCGGGGTTCCCAAAAACATTCAGTACTTC.

This clone was picked up one time. The chain carries TRBV29-1 and TRBJ1-2, with D unclear. Germline V gene data show CDR1 as SQVTM and CDR2 as ANQGSEA. CDR3 size: 14 residues. Trimming cost V 5 bases and J 0 bases, with 13 bases left between them. CDR3 nucleotides: TGCAGCGTTCAAGGCGGAGTCTCTAACTATGGCTACACCTTC. This gives the protein CSVQGGVSNYGYTF.

The chain carries TRBV11-2 and TRBJ2-7; D assignment may be TRBD1 or TRBD2 (5 bases each). This CDR3 spans 14 amino acids. Trimming took off 5 bases at V and 4 bases at J, with 15 bases between the two ends. The V gene's germline CDR1 is SGHAT and CDR2 FQNNGV. The CDR3 DNA is TGTGCCAGCAGCCCCGGGGCACAGTTATACGAGCAGTACTTC. Translation gives CASSPGAQLYEQYF.

The chain employs TRBV7-8 and TRBJ1-6; D gene unclear. CDR3 length: 15 amino acids. With 1 base removed from V and 9 bases from J, the gap between germline ends came to 13 bases. Germline CDR1 SGHVS, CDR2 FQNEAQ. Here the CDR3 reads CASSLVSNIGSPLHF. Here the CDR3 DNA reads TGTGCCAGCAGCTTAGTTAGTAATATCGGTTCACCCCTCCACTTT.

V and J are TRBV6-4 and TRBJ1-1; 9 bases match TRBD1. The CDR3 spans 16 residues. Germline lookup yields CDR1 MRHNA and CDR2 SNTAGT. The trim removed 6 bases at V and 1 base at J, leaving 9 bases unmatched. CDR3 bases: TGTGCCAGCAGAATTCACAGGGGGCGAGCGAACACTGAAGCTTTCTTT. Its protein product is CASRIHRGRANTEAFF.

This clone was seen a single time. The chain uses TRBV28 and TRBJ2-1; D not resolved. V lost 6 bases and J 8 bases, leaving 17 bases between the germline ends. This CDR3 region has 14 residues. Germline V gene sequence: CDR1 MDHEN, CDR2 SYDVKM. The CDR3: CASRRGIGRYEQFF. In DNA, the CDR3 is TGTGCCAGCAGGCGTGGGATCGGTAGATATGAGCAGTTCTTC.

The V call is TRBV5-1, the J call TRBJ1-1; unclear D gene. Germline CDR1 is SGHRS and CDR2 is YFSETQ. Trimming took 0 bases from V and 1 from J, leaving 10 bases between them. The CDR3 has 15 amino acids. The CDR3, as DNA: TGCGCCAGCAGCTTGGGCCCTTCCGGGAACACTGAAGCTTTCTTT. Translation gives CASSLGPSGNTEAFF.

The chain recombines TRBV7-9 with TRBJ1-1; no firm D call. V lost 5 bases and J 1 base, leaving 2 bases between the germline ends. This CDR3 spans 11 amino acids. Germline CDR1 SEHNR, CDR2 FQNEAQ (reference sequence). DNA for the CDR3: TGTGCCAGCAGCCAGAACACTGAAGCTTTCTTT. This encodes CASSQNTEAFF.

This chain joins TRBV7-9 and TRBJ1-5; tentatively, D is TRBD1 (6 bases). Germline V gene sequence: CDR1 SEHNR, CDR2 FQNEAQ (reference sequence). The CDR3 loop spans 14 amino acids. Trimming pared 5 bases from V and 7 bases from J, leaving 15 bases between. The CDR3: CASSPLQGSQPQHF. The CDR3 nucleotides read TGTGCCAGCAGCCCCCTTCAGGGGTCCCAGCCCCAGCATTTT.

This chain uses TRBV5-1 with TRBJ1-1; 11 bases agree with TRBD1. V dropped 4 bases and J dropped 5; count of bases not matched to a gene: 13. Germline lookup yields CDR1 SGHRS and CDR2 YFSETQ. The CDR3 spans 17 residues. CDR3 amino acids: CASSRSEDRGRYTEAFF. CDR3 in DNA: TGCGCCAGCAGCCGCAGCGAGGACAGGGGGCGATATACTGAAGCTTTCTTT.

V and J are TRBV5-5 and TRBJ1-2; D is possibly TRBD1 (5 bases). Germline V gene sequence: CDR1 SGHKS, CDR2 YYEKEE (reference sequence). The CDR3 is 16 residues long. V lost 2 bases and J 0 bases, leaving 14 bases between the germline ends. The CDR3, as DNA: TGTGCCAGCAGCTTAAGGGCGGGACTAGCTAACTATGGCTACACCTTC. This sequence encodes CASSLRAGLANYGYTF.

The chain employs TRBV4-2 and TRBJ1-4; 9 nucleotides align to TRBD1. With V trimmed by 1 base and J by 7 bases, 4 bases remained unmatched. This CDR3 is 15 amino acids long. Germline CDR1 reads LGHNA; CDR2 reads YNFKEQ. CDR3 protein: CASSQGDRDLEKLFF. The CDR3 DNA reads as TGTGCCAGCAGCCAAGGGGACAGGGACCTTGAAAAACTGTTTTTT.

The rearrangement links TRBV6-5 to TRBJ1-5; D gene uncertain. Trimming cost V 2 bases and J 4 bases, with 12 bases left between them. The CDR3 contains 15 residues. Germline V gives CDR1 MNHEY, CDR2 SVGAGI. The CDR3 loop reads CASSYDASPNQPQHF. In nucleotides, the CDR3 is TGTGCCAGCAGTTACGACGCCAGCCCAAATCAGCCCCAGCATTTT.